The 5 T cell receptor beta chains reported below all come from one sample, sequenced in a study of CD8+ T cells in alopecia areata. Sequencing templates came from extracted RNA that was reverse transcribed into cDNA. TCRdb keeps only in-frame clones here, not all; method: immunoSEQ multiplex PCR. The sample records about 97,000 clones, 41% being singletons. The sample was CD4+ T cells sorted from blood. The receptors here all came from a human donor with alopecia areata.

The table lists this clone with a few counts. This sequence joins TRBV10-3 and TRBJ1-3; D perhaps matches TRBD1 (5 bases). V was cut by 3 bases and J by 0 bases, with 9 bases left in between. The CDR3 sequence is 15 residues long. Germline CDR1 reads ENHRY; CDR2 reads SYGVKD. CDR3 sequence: CAISDSGNSGNTIYF. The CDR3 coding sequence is TGTGCCATCAGTGATTCAGGGAACTCTGGAAACACCATATATTTT.

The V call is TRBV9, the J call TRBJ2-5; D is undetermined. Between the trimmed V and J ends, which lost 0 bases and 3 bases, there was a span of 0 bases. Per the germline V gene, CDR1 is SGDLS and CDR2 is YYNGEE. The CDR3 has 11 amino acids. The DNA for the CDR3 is TGTGCCAGCAGCGTAGAAGAGACCCAGTACTTC. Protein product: CASSVEETQYF.

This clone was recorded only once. CDR3 bases: TGTGCCAGCAGTGAAGGGGAGAACGAGCAGTACTTC. Protein: CASSEGENEQYF. V is TRBV2 and J is TRBJ2-7, with a weak D call TRBD2 (5 bases). Trimming stripped 1 base from V and 5 bases from J, with 6 bases between. CDR1 is SNHLY and CDR2 is FYNNEI in the germline V gene. The CDR3 extends over 12 amino acids.

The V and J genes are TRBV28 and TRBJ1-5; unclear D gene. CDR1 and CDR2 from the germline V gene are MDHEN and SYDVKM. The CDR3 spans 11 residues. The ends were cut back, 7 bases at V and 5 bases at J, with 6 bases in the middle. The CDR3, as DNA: TGTGCCAGCACCTCGGATCAGCCCCAGCATTTT. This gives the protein CASTSDQPQHF.

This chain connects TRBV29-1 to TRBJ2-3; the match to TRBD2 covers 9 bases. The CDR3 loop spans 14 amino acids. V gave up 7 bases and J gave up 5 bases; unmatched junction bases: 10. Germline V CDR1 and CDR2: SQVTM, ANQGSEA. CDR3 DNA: TGCAGCGGCCTTAAGCGGGGGGCCAGAGATACGCAGTATTTT. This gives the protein CSGLKRGARDTQYF.